The clone carrying this TCR beta chain was recorded at least ten times. Its antigen is undetermined. The data stem from a study of T-cell reconstitution after alpha-beta-depleted transplantation in children. Whole-study findings and limits: Alpha-beta T cells present about two months after transplant were reported to originate from several hundred expanded graft clones. Newly made T cells mostly supplied T-cell counts and diversity one year after transplant. Surviving thymic progenitors and recipient T cells were the source of high TCRbeta diversity at day 60 in some patients.

Molecular barcoding with unique molecular identifiers was used for the TCRbeta library. In TCRdb, the PCR reads were re-called with MiXCR into one record per CDR3 protein. Of hundreds of thousands of distinct CDR3 sequences in the sample, just over 7.5% were seen once. The receptor's source is a female patient between 2 and 10 years old who had a stem cell transplant for Fanconi anemia, so the T cells may come from the graft donor. The sample in question was peripheral blood, obtained 360 days after TCRalphabeta/CD19-depleted stem cell transplant.

CDR3 DNA sequence: TGTGCCAGCAGCTTAGTGCGGGTGCTCACTGAAGCTTTCTTT. Protein product: CASSLVRVLTEAFF. V usage is TRBV7-9 and J usage is TRBJ1-1; D ambiguous. The CDR3 is 14 amino acids. Between the trimmed V and J ends, which lost 1 base and 4 bases, there was a span of 10 bases. CDR1 SEHNR and CDR2 FQNEAQ come from the germline V gene (reference sequence). The whole variable domain, filled in from reference TRBV7-9 and TRBJ1-1, reads DTGVSQNPRHKITKRGQNVTFRCDPISEHNRLYWYRQTLGQGPEFLTYFQNEAQLEKSRLLSDRFSAERPKGSFSTLEIQRTEQGDSAMYLCASSLVRVLTEAFFGQGTRLTVV.